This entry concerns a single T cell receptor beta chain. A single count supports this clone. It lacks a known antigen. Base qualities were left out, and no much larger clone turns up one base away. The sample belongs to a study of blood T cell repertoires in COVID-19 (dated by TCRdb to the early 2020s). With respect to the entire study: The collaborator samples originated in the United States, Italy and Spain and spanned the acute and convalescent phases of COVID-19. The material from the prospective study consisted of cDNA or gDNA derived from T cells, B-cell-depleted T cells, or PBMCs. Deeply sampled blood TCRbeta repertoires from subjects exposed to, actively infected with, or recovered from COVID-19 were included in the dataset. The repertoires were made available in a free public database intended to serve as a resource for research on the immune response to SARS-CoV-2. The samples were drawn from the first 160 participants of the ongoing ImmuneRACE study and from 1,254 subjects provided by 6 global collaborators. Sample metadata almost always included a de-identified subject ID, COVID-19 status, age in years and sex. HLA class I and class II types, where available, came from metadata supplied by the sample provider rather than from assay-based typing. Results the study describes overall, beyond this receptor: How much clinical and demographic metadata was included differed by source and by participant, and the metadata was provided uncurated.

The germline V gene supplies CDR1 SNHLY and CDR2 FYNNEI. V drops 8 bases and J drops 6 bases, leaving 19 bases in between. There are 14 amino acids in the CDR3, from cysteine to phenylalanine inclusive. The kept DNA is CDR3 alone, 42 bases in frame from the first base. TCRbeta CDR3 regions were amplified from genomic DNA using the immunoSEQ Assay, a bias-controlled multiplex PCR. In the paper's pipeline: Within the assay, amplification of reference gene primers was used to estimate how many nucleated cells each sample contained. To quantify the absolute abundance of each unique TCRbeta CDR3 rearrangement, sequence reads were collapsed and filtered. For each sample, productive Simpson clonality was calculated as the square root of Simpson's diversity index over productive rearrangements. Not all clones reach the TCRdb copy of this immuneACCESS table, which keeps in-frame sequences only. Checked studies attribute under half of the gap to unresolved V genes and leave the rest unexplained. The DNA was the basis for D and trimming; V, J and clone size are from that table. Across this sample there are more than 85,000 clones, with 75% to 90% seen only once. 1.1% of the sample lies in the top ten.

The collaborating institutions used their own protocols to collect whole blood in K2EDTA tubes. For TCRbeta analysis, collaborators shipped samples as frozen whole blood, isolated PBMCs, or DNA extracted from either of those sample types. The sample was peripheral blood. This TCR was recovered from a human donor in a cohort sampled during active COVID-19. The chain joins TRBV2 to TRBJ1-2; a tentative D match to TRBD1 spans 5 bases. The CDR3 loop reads CASDRDRGGDGYTF. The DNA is TGTGCCAGCGACCGGGATCGGGGGGGAGATGGCTACACCTTC.